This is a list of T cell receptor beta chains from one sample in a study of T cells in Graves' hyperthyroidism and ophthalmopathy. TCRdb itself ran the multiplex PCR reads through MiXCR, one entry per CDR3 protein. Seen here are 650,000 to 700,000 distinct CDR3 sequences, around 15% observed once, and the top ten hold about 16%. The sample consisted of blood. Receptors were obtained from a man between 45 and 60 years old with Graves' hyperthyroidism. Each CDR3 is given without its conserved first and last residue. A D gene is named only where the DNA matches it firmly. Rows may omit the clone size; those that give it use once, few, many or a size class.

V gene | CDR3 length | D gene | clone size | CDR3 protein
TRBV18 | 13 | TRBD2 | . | ASSRTSGQDYEQF
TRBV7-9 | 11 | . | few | ASSSGVLDTQY
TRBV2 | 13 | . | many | ASSEEGAKTDTQY
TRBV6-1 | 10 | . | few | ASRKAANVLT
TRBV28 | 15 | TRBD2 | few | ASSFPGGLAGADTQY
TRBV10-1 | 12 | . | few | ASSESGLGTEAF
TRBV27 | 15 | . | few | VSSLFGRRSSYNEQF
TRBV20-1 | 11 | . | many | SAREREPAEQY
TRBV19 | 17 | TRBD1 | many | ASSISGTGILISNQPQH
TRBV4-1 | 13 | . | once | ASSQEERHPYEQY
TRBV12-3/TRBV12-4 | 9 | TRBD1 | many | ASSSDRAAF
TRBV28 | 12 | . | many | ASSFSLVRNGYT
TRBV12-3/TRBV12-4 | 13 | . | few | ASSLVSRVSAEAF
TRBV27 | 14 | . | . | ASSFAPGQPVDTQY
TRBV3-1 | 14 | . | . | ASSPTSTRNSDTQY
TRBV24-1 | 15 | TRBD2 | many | ATSDNSGPSSYNEQF
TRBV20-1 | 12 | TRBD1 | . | SARGQGTPYEQY
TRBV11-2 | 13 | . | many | ASSSQAAGNQPQH
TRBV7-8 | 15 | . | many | ASSLGSRASSGNTIY
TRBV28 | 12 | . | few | ASSPDSIGDTIY
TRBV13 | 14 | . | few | ASSSMRLNDQETQY
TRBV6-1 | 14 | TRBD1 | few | ASSDRGQGSLYGYT
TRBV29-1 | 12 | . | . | SVESRVGYNEQF
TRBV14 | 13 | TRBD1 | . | ASSRPGQDSYEQY
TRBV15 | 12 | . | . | ATSCPENTGELF
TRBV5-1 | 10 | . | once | ASNLDQRPQY
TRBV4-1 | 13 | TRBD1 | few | ASSRPGQGIPEQY
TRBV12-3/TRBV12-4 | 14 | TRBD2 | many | ASSPTTSGRASEQF
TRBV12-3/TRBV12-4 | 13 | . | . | ASSFGSPSSYEQY
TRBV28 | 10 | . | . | ASNEGRIEQY
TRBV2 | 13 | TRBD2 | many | ASSRGLGDVVEQF
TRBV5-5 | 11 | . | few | ASSLVYNEKLF
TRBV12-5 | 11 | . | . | ASGLTQGTEAF
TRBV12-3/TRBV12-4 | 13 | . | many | ASSSLGHSGNTIY
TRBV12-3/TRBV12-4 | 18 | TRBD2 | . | ASRRIGTSGRPQINYEQY
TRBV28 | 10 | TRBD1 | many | ASSHDRDGYT
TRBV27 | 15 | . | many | ASSPYRGIHMTGELF
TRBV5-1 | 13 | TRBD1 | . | ASSSQTGANTEAF